Listed below are T cell receptor beta chains from one sample, sequenced in a study of cytomegalovirus exposure and HLA in healthy donors. Sequencing was performed with immunoSEQ multiplex PCR; in TCRdb, only in-frame clones are kept and a portion is missing. The sample holds approximately 110,000 clones, approximately 94% seen once. Sequences were obtained from PBMCs. The receptors originated from a woman younger than 35 in good health and CMV-seronegative. Both conserved end residues are part of each CDR3. Fields, in order: CDR3 protein, J gene, V gene, D gene. The D gene is left open where the match is weak.

CDR3: CASSVEPTGDTEAFF
J: TRBJ1-1
V: TRBV9
D: NA

CDR3: CASSDGGAGIRRTGELFF
J: TRBJ2-2
V: TRBV6-4
D: NA

CDR3: CASTYGGGAYGYTF
J: TRBJ1-2
V: TRBV28
D: NA

CDR3: CASSQSPGTGIYEQYF
J: TRBJ2-7
V: TRBV5-1
D: TRBD1

CDR3: CASSDKTGRGELFF
J: TRBJ2-2
V: TRBV9
D: NA

CDR3: CASSEFTRLNEQYF
J: TRBJ2-7
V: TRBV6-1
D: NA

CDR3: CASSFRRVFGYTF
J: TRBJ1-2
V: TRBV5-6
D: NA

CDR3: CASSFDRAETQYF
J: TRBJ2-5
V: TRBV5-1
D: TRBD1

CDR3: CASDNPGQTSQPQHF
J: TRBJ1-5
V: TRBV6-1
D: TRBD1

CDR3: CASSPVDNYSNQPQHF
J: TRBJ1-5
V: TRBV11-3
D: NA

CDR3: CAINQRSYNEQFF
J: TRBJ2-1
V: TRBV10-3
D: NA

CDR3: CASSSGMTDTQYF
J: TRBJ2-3
V: TRBV19
D: NA

CDR3: CASKTSGTGETEAFF
J: TRBJ1-1
V: TRBV2
D: TRBD1

CDR3: CAWSTGTALQETQYF
J: TRBJ2-5
V: TRBV30
D: NA

CDR3: CASSSSWGGDTEAFF
J: TRBJ1-1
V: TRBV7-9
D: NA

CDR3: CASSSVRGVGEKLFF
J: TRBJ1-4
V: TRBV11-2
D: NA

CDR3: CASRGGSQETQYF
J: TRBJ2-5
V: TRBV5-1
D: NA

CDR3: CASRSRGEETQYF
J: TRBJ2-5
V: TRBV19
D: NA

CDR3: CASSQGSTGGPAGELFF
J: TRBJ2-2
V: TRBV4-1
D: TRBD2

CDR3: CASSLAGPDTQYF
J: TRBJ2-3
V: TRBV27
D: NA

CDR3: CATQGSGNTIYF
J: TRBJ1-3
V: TRBV6-1
D: NA

CDR3: CASSKFSGGDEKLFF
J: TRBJ1-4
V: TRBV7-8
D: TRBD1

CDR3: CAWRGKTGFVLHF
J: TRBJ1-6
V: TRBV30
D: NA

CDR3: CASSLRYPSYNEQFF
J: TRBJ2-1
V: TRBV5-4
D: NA

CDR3: CASSVGPLKSSYNEQFF
J: TRBJ2-1
V: TRBV9
D: NA

CDR3: CASSHGGAYEQYF
J: TRBJ2-7
V: TRBV4-1
D: NA

CDR3: CASSVDLGEKLFF
J: TRBJ1-4
V: TRBV28
D: NA

CDR3: CASSLVSGNSYEQYF
J: TRBJ2-7
V: TRBV5-1
D: NA

CDR3: CASQQADGGLDTQYF
J: TRBJ2-3
V: TRBV7-9
D: NA

CDR3: CASSSVDRLGTGELFF
J: TRBJ2-2
V: TRBV28
D: NA

CDR3: CATGGTGELFF
J: TRBJ2-2
V: TRBV19
D: NA

CDR3: CASSLGRVPPYNEQFF
J: TRBJ2-1
V: TRBV5-1
D: NA

CDR3: CASSFQATQETQYF
J: TRBJ2-5
V: TRBV6-5
D: NA

CDR3: CASSEFRGEQYF
J: TRBJ2-7
V: TRBV28
D: NA

CDR3: CASSLQGASYEQYF
J: TRBJ2-7
V: TRBV5-5
D: TRBD1

CDR3: CASMSGARYGYTF
J: TRBJ1-2
V: TRBV27
D: NA

CDR3: CASSHGRNEQFF
J: TRBJ2-1
V: TRBV7-3
D: NA